The next 23 T cell receptor beta chains were all read from a single sample in a study of vaccination and CD4 T cells after COVID-19. The treatment here: roughly 10-day PBMC culture with coronavirus spike peptide pools or control peptides (ViraFEST assay). Cultured CD4+ T-cell DNA underwent Oncomine TCR Beta short-read sequencing. TCRdb redid the calling of the PCR reads with MiXCR, one entry per CDR3 protein. The top ten hold roughly 13% of the sample, which has 20,000 to 25,000 distinct CDR3 sequences, approximately 59% seen once. Their antigens are not known. The material was CD4+ T cells from blood, cultured in vitro, obtained after SARS-CoV-2 vaccination. The receptors originated from a human donor who received a COVID-19 vaccine.

This clonotype was seen a handful of times. The V gene is TRBV20-1, the J gene TRBJ1-5, with 7 bases that match TRBD1. There are 16 residues in the CDR3. The V and J ends lost 0 bases and 0 bases, in that order; junction bases with no gene match: 5. CDR1 DFQATT and CDR2 SNEGSKA come from the germline V gene (reference sequence). This CDR3 reads CSAREFGTDSNQPQHF. The CDR3 DNA reads TGCAGTGCTAGAGAGTTTGGGACAGATAGCAATCAGCCCCAGCATTTT.

V and J are TRBV7-9 and TRBJ1-1, with 8 bases that match TRBD1. Germline V gives CDR1 SEHNR, CDR2 FQNEAQ (reference sequence). The CDR3 consists of 14 residues. V was pared by 5 bases and J by 5 bases, with 7 bases of the junction left unmatched. The CDR3 DNA reads as TGTGCCAGCAGCCTACAGGGGGGGATGACTGAAGCTTTCTTT. Its translation is CASSLQGGMTEAFF.

The chain joins TRBV27 to TRBJ2-7; D is perhaps TRBD1 (5 bases). The CDR3 runs 15 residues. The germline gives CDR1 MNHEY, CDR2 SMNVEV (reference sequence). Between the trimmed V and J ends, which lost 6 bases and 4 bases, there was a span of 19 bases. CDR3: CASSLRWGRAYEQYF. The CDR3 region has the DNA TGTGCCAGCAGCTTGAGGTGGGGCAGGGCTTACGAGCAGTACTTC.

The V gene is TRBV7-9, the J gene TRBJ1-6, with D uncertain. Germline CDR1 is SEHNR and CDR2 is FQNEAQ (reference sequence). This CDR3 is 15 amino acids long. V lost 5 bases and J lost 4, with 12 bases in between. The DNA for the CDR3 is TGTGCCAGCAGCCCTTTATCATCATATAATTCACCCCTCCACTTT. It codes for CASSPLSSYNSPLHF. Using reference TRBV7-9 and TRBJ1-6 for the parts outside the CDR3, the full variable domain is DTGVSQNPRHKITKRGQNVTFRCDPISEHNRLYWYRQTLGQGPEFLTYFQNEAQLEKSRLLSDRFSAERPKGSFSTLEIQRTEQGDSAMYLCASSPLSSYNSPLHFGNGTRLTVT.

The chain couples TRBV5-1 to TRBJ2-1; 10 nucleotides match TRBD2. The CDR3 is made up of 15 amino acids. The germline gives CDR1 SGHRS, CDR2 YFSETQ. Unmatched junction bases numbered 5, after V lost 4 bases and J lost 4 bases. CDR3 nucleotide sequence: TGCGCCAGCAGCATTAGCGGGGGGCTGTACAATGAGCAGTTCTTC. It yields the protein CASSISGGLYNEQFF.

There are a few counts of this clonotype. The chain combines TRBV11-3 with TRBJ2-7; maybe TRBD2 (7 bases). Per germline, CDR1 SGHNT and CDR2 YENEEA. V lost 7 bases and J 5 bases, leaving 18 bases between the germline ends. This CDR3 spans 14 amino acids. The CDR3 loop is CASTHGGPEDEQYF. CDR3 DNA: TGTGCCAGCACCCACGGGGGGCCCGAGGACGAGCAGTACTTC.

On this clonotype itself: The junction and the germline gene differ at one end; a read error may be behind it. This chain uses TRBV2 with TRBJ2-7; TRBD2 agrees at 8 bases. The CDR3 is 13 residues long. The germline V gene has CDR1 SNHLY and CDR2 FYNNEI. The CDR3 DNA reads as TGTACCAGCAAGGTAGGACTAGCCTTCGAGCAGTACTTC. Translating it yields CTSKVGLAFEQYF.

The chain employs TRBV12-3 or TRBV12-4 and TRBJ1-2; 9 bases match TRBD1. J was trimmed by 7 bases and V by 5 bases; bases with no gene match: 14. This CDR3 is built from 16 residues. CDR3 sequence: CASSMGGGQGASGYTF. CDR3 coding DNA: TGTGCCAGCAGTATGGGCGGGGGACAGGGAGCTTCTGGCTACACCTTC.

J is TRBJ1-3 and V is TRBV6-1; 8 nucleotides line up with TRBD1. After removal of 1 base from V and 3 bases from J, the junction contained 2 bases not matched to a gene. Germline CDR1 is MNHNS and CDR2 is SASEGT. The CDR3 runs to 15 residues. The CDR3 loop reads CASSEVRGHGNTIYF. DNA for the CDR3: TGTGCCAGCAGTGAAGTCAGGGGGCATGGAAACACCATATATTTT.

The gene calls are TRBV10-3 and TRBJ2-7, with 10 bases that match TRBD2. The CDR3 consists of 15 residues. CDR1 is ENHRY, CDR2 SYGVKD, per germline. Trimming removed 10 bases from V and 6 bases from J; junction bases left unmatched: 15. In DNA form, the CDR3 reads TGTGCCACCAAGGGTATCAGCGGGGGGGCCAGCGAGCAGTACTTC. Translating it yields CATKGISGGASEQYF.

The sample holds a few counts of this clonotype. The rearrangement joins TRBV29-1 to TRBJ1-5; possibly TRBD1 for D (6 bases). This CDR3 is 20 amino acids long. The germline gives CDR1 SQVTM, CDR2 ANQGSEA. Trimming cost V 3 bases and J 1 base, with 28 bases left between them. The CDR3, as DNA: TGCAGCGTTGACTGGGAAACATGGCCTGGATCGGACAGCAGCAATCAGCCCCAGCATTTT. This codes for CSVDWETWPGSDSSNQPQHF.

CDR3 in DNA: TGTGCCAGCAGCGTAGAGATCGGGACAGAAGACTATGGCTACACCTTC. This codes for CASSVEIGTEDYGYTF. The chain recombines TRBV9 with TRBJ1-2; 7 bases are shared with TRBD1. The CDR3 extends over 16 amino acids. Per germline, CDR1 SGDLS and CDR2 YYNGEE. The J segment lost 3 bases and the V segment lost 0 bases, leaving 8 bases of the junction unmatched.

In its sample, this clonotype was seen a few times. The chain recombines TRBV15 with TRBJ1-5, with 8 positions matching TRBD1. From germline, CDR1 is LNHNV and CDR2 YYDKDF (reference sequence). The ends lost 0 bases at V and 0 bases at J; junction bases unmatched: 7. This CDR3 comprises 18 residues. The CDR3 DNA follows: TGTGCCACCAGCAGAGATGGGGGACAGGTTTATAGCAATCAGCCCCAGCATTTT. Translation gives CATSRDGGQVYSNQPQHF.

This clonotype has only a few counts. The gene calls are TRBV10-3 and TRBJ2-3; TRBD2 agrees at 11 bases. The CDR3 consists of 15 residues. V shed 6 bases and J 2 bases; nucleotides not matched to a gene: 4. Germline V CDR1 and CDR2: ENHRY, SYGVKD. The DNA of the CDR3 is TGTGCCATCAGAAGACTAGCGGGGTACACAGATACGCAGTATTTT. Translated: CAIRRLAGYTDTQYF.

The CDR3: CSAKDWAGYGYTF. The CDR3 nucleotides read TGCAGTGCTAAGGACTGGGCTGGCTATGGCTACACCTTC. The chain couples TRBV20-1 to TRBJ1-2; D uncertain. Trimming removed 4 bases at V and 4 bases at J, with 13 bases between. CDR1 and CDR2 (germline): DFQATT, SNEGSKA (reference sequence). The CDR3 length is 13 residues.

The table lists this clonotype with a few counts. This sequence joins TRBV7-9 and TRBJ2-5; D is unresolved. CDR3 length: 11 amino acids. Germline-derived CDR1 and CDR2 are SEHNR and FQNEAQ (reference sequence). The ends were cut back, 3 bases at V and 2 bases at J, with 1 base in the middle. The CDR3 sequence: CASSFQETQYF. The CDR3, as DNA: TGTGCCAGCAGCTTTCAAGAGACCCAGTACTTC.

This rearrangement joins TRBV12-3 or TRBV12-4 to TRBJ1-1; weak D call: TRBD1 (5 bases). The CDR3 is made up of 13 amino acids. V was pared by 6 bases and J by 0 bases, with 8 bases between. The CDR3 spells CASRTVMNTEAFF. The CDR3 DNA follows: TGTGCCAGCAGGACAGTCATGAACACTGAAGCTTTCTTT.

The V and J genes are TRBV7-8 and TRBJ2-3; 8 bases agree with TRBD1. The CDR3 is made up of 15 amino acids. The junction had 12 bases not matched to a gene; V was cut back by 5 bases and J by 8 bases. CDR1 is SGHVS and CDR2 is FQNEAQ in the germline V gene. The CDR3 reads CASSPDGGTGGTQYF. CDR3 coding DNA: TGTGCCAGCAGCCCAGATGGAGGGACAGGCGGTACGCAGTATTTT.

The chain employs TRBV27 and TRBJ1-4, with D perhaps TRBD1 (6 bases). The CDR3 runs to 15 residues. Between the trimmed V and J ends, which lost 4 bases and 7 bases, there was a span of 16 bases. Germline V CDR1 and CDR2: MNHEY, SMNVEV (reference sequence). The DNA of the CDR3 is TGTGCCAGCAGTTCGTCAGGGGCCTTACCTGAAAAACTGTTTTTT. It is translated as CASSSSGALPEKLFF.

This clonotype was observed a handful of times. In nucleotides, the CDR3 is TGCGCCAGCAGCTCCCGGACTAGCGGCACAGATACGCAGTATTTT. It translates to CASSSRTSGTDTQYF. V and J are TRBV5-1 and TRBJ2-3; TRBD2 matches at 9 bases. CDR1 SGHRS and CDR2 YFSETQ come from the germline V gene. The V segment lost 3 bases and the J segment 1 base; nucleotides outside the gene matches: 3. There are 15 residues in the CDR3.

A few counts support this clonotype. V usage is TRBV20-1 and J usage is TRBJ2-3; 7 bases align to TRBD2. The CDR3 is made up of 13 amino acids. In germline, CDR1 is DFQATT, CDR2 SNEGSKA (reference sequence). V shed 5 bases and J 2 bases; nucleotides not matched to a gene: 4. The CDR3 loop reads CSALAEDTDTQYF. CDR3 DNA: TGCAGTGCTCTAGCGGAGGACACAGATACGCAGTATTTT.

The chain recombines TRBV15 with TRBJ1-1, with a weak D call TRBD1 (5 bases). The ends were cut back, 0 bases at V and 11 bases at J, with 16 bases in the middle. The CDR3 runs 14 residues. Germline V gives CDR1 LNHNV, CDR2 YYDKDF (reference sequence). The CDR3 spells CATSRDSPGKGAFF. The CDR3 nucleotides read TGTGCCACCAGCAGAGATTCCCCGGGGAAGGGGGCTTTCTTT.

The chain combines TRBV12-3 or TRBV12-4 with TRBJ2-5; the D gene is possibly TRBD2 (6 bases). CDR3 size: 17 residues. The V end lost 7 bases, the J end lost 1 base, and 22 bases lay between the germline ends. CDR3 bases: TGTGCCAGCACCCTGAAACTAGTTGGGACTTTCCAAGAGACCCAGTACTTC. This translates into CASTLKLVGTFQETQYF.